A single sample gave rise to the 29 T cell receptor beta chains below, sequenced in a study of cytomegalovirus exposure and HLA in healthy donors. Amplification used 60 Vbeta primers and 13 Jbeta primers. Profiled with immunoSEQ multiplex PCR; TCRdb holds only in-frame clones, not every one. Here the sample spans fewer than 200,000 clones, almost 85% being singletons. The source material was PBMCs. The receptors originated from a man between 25 and 39 years old in good health and CMV-seronegative.

CDR3 region: CASSFRTDRNEQFF. The CDR3 DNA follows: TGCGCCAGCAGCTTCCGGACGGACAGGAATGAGCAGTTCTTC. The J gene is TRBJ2-1, the V gene TRBV5-1, with TRBD1 matching over 7 bases. Germline trimming cut 2 bases from V and 7 bases from J; bases unmatched to any gene: 6. The CDR3 contains 14 residues. Germline assignment: CDR1 SGHRS and CDR2 YFSETQ. Drawing the rest from reference TRBV5-1 and TRBJ2-1, the complete variable domain is KAGVTQTPRYLIKTRGQQVTLSCSPISGHRSVSWYQQTPGQGLQFLFEYFSETQRNKGNFPGRFSGRQFSNSRSEMNVSTLELGDSALYLCASSFRTDRNEQFFGPGTRLTVL.

The chain uses TRBV14 and TRBJ2-3; the match to TRBD2 covers 7 bases. Per the germline V gene, CDR1 is SGHDN and CDR2 is FVKESK. V lost 4 bases to trimming and J lost 2 bases; unmatched junction nucleotides: 9. This CDR3 spans 16 amino acids. In DNA form, the CDR3 reads TGTGCCAGCAGCCTCGGCGGGACTACACTCACAGATACGCAGTATTTT. Translating it yields CASSLGGTTLTDTQYF.

The CDR3 reads CASSRDIGNTIYF. CDR3 coding DNA: TGTGCCAGCAGTCGGGACATTGGAAACACCATATATTTT. J is TRBJ1-3 and V is TRBV6-5; a possible D gene is TRBD1 (6 bases). Germline assignment: CDR1 MNHEY and CDR2 SVGAGI. This CDR3 spans 13 amino acids. V lost 5 bases, J lost 3 bases, and 8 bases lay in between.

This chain uses TRBV4-1 with TRBJ2-7; weak D call: TRBD1 (6 bases). This CDR3 contains 13 residues. Germline V gives CDR1 MGHRA, CDR2 YSYEKL. V was pared by 4 bases and J by 3 bases, with 10 bases between. In DNA form, the CDR3 reads TGCGCCAGCAGCCCCACAGGGTTCTACGAGCAGTACTTC. Its translation: CASSPTGFYEQYF.

The chain recombines TRBV5-8 with TRBJ1-2; 7 bases map to TRBD1. CDR3 size: 17 residues. The V and J ends lost 1 base and 0 bases, in that order; junction bases with no gene match: 9. The germline gives CDR1 SGHTS, CDR2 YDEGEE. The CDR3 loop reads CASSLRYRGQSNYGYTF. The CDR3 nucleotides read TGTGCCAGCAGCTTGAGGTACAGGGGACAATCTAACTATGGCTACACCTTC.

The genes are TRBV7-8 and TRBJ1-2; D is uncertain. From germline, CDR1 is SGHVS and CDR2 FQNEAQ. There are 14 residues in the CDR3. Trimming stripped 5 bases from V and 5 bases from J, with 15 bases between. The CDR3 nucleotides read TGTGCCAGCAGCCTTACGGTGATCGGGTATGGCTACACCTTC. It is translated as CASSLTVIGYGYTF.

The chain employs TRBV5-1 and TRBJ1-3; D perhaps matches TRBD1 (6 bases). The CDR3 runs 18 residues. V was pared by 3 bases and J by 0 bases, with 19 bases between. Germline V gives CDR1 SGHRS, CDR2 YFSETQ. CDR3 in amino acids: CASSYQPTGDNSGNTIYF. The CDR3 DNA reads as TGCGCCAGCAGCTATCAACCGACAGGTGACAACTCTGGAAACACCATATATTTT.

The chain employs TRBV9 and TRBJ1-3; a weak D match, TRBD1 (6 bases). V was cut by 0 bases and J by 2 bases, with 9 bases left in between. CDR3 length: 15 amino acids. Germline CDR1 and CDR2: SGDLS and YYNGEE. CDR3 nucleotide sequence: TGTGCCAGCAGCGTAGATGCAGGGGCTGGAAACACCATATATTTT. This translates into CASSVDAGAGNTIYF.

The chain has TRBV7-9 and TRBJ2-5, with 13 bases identical to TRBD2. Germline assignment: CDR1 SEHNR and CDR2 FQNEAQ (reference sequence). CDR3 length: 15 residues. After removal of 5 bases from V and 6 bases from J, the junction contained 6 bases not matched to a gene. CDR3 protein: CASSGLAGVIQTQYF. The DNA for the CDR3 is TGTGCCAGCAGCGGACTAGCGGGAGTAATCCAGACCCAGTACTTC. Complete variable domain (other parts from reference TRBV7-9 and TRBJ2-5): DTGVSQNPRHKITKRGQNVTFRCDPISEHNRLYWYRQTLGQGPEFLTYFQNEAQLEKSRLLSDRFSAERPKGSFSTLEIQRTEQGDSAMYLCASSGLAGVIQTQYFGPGTRLLVL.

Note on this clone: Other DNA sequences from this sample encode an identical CDR3 as well. J is TRBJ2-7 and V is TRBV7-9; D remains ambiguous. The germline CDR1 and CDR2 sequences are SEHNR and FQNEAQ (reference sequence). This CDR3 contains 12 residues. V was clipped by 1 base and J by 4 bases, with 5 bases between them. The CDR3 DNA follows: TGTGCCAGCAGCTTAGGAACTTACGAGCAGTACTTC. As protein: CASSLGTYEQYF.

The chain recombines TRBV11-3 with TRBJ1-1, with TRBD1 matching 7 bases. There are 16 residues in the CDR3. V shed 5 bases and J 1 base; nucleotides not matched to a gene: 10. The germline gives CDR1 SGHNT, CDR2 YENEEA. CDR3: CASSRPRQGTNTEAFF. CDR3 in DNA: TGTGCCAGCAGCCGACCCCGACAGGGCACGAACACTGAAGCTTTCTTT.

The J gene is TRBJ2-7, the V gene TRBV29-1; TRBD2 matches at 10 bases. The CDR3 contains 13 residues. Germline V CDR1 and CDR2: SQVTM, ANQGSEA. V lost 5 bases, J lost 4 bases, and 5 bases stayed unmatched. For the CDR3, the DNA is TGCAGCGTTCGCAGCGGGAGGGGTTACGAGCAGTACTTC. It yields the protein CSVRSGRGYEQYF.

This clone appeared a single time. J is TRBJ1-1 and V is TRBV6-1, with TRBD1 as a possible D gene (6 bases). The CDR3 runs to 14 residues. Germline V gene sequence: CDR1 MNHNS, CDR2 SASEGT. Between the trimmed V and J ends, which lost 6 bases and 4 bases, there was a span of 15 bases. The chain's CDR3 is CASRTRGGGTEAFF. The CDR3 region has the DNA TGTGCCAGCAGGACCAGGGGTGGTGGCACTGAAGCTTTCTTT.

A remark on this clone: The sample carries other DNA sequences with the same CDR3. V is TRBV5-1 and J is TRBJ2-2, with D possibly matching TRBD2 (6 bases). Trimming pared 4 bases from V and 5 bases from J, leaving 9 bases between. The CDR3 extends over 13 amino acids. Germline V gene data show CDR1 as SGHRS and CDR2 as YFSETQ. The CDR3 protein is CASSPRGTGELFF. CDR3 sequence (DNA): TGCGCCAGCAGCCCCCGGGGGACCGGGGAGCTGTTTTTT.

This clone was counted only a few times. The chain combines TRBV7-9 with TRBJ2-5; 7 nucleotides agree with TRBD1. This CDR3 contains 14 residues. Germline CDR1 SEHNR, CDR2 FQNEAQ (reference sequence). V lost 7 bases and J lost 0; bases outside the gene matches: 5. Here the CDR3 reads CASTTDRDQETQYF. CDR3 coding DNA: TGTGCCAGCACCACCGACAGGGACCAAGAGACCCAGTACTTC. Using reference TRBV7-9 and TRBJ2-5 for the parts outside the CDR3, the full variable domain is DTGVSQNPRHKITKRGQNVTFRCDPISEHNRLYWYRQTLGQGPEFLTYFQNEAQLEKSRLLSDRFSAERPKGSFSTLEIQRTEQGDSAMYLCASTTDRDQETQYFGPGTRLLVL.

The chain carries TRBV18 and TRBJ1-1; TRBD1 aligns across 9 bases. Germline trimming cut 3 bases from V and 6 bases from J; bases unmatched to any gene: 11. Germline lookup yields CDR1 KGHSH and CDR2 LQKENI. The CDR3 sequence is 16 residues long. The CDR3 is CASSPPTTGGRAEAFF. The CDR3 nucleotides are TGTGCCAGCTCACCCCCTACGACAGGGGGTAGGGCTGAAGCTTTCTTT.

This rearrangement joins TRBV11-3 to TRBJ2-1, with TRBD2 as a possible D gene (6 bases). CDR1 is SGHNT, CDR2 YENEEA, per germline. V was trimmed by 5 bases and J by 2 bases, leaving 10 bases between them. This CDR3 is built from 14 residues. The CDR3 loop reads CASSARTTYNEQFF. The CDR3 coding sequence is TGTGCCAGCAGCGCTCGGACTACCTACAATGAGCAGTTCTTC.

This clone was detected only a few times. The V gene is TRBV11-2, the J gene TRBJ1-4; TRBD1 matches at 12 bases. Losses at the gene ends were 5 bases for V and 7 bases for J; bases not matched to a gene: 11. Germline V gene lookup returns CDR1 SGHAT and CDR2 FQNNGV. The CDR3 is 17 amino acids. CDR3 protein: CASSPGTGGRGGEKLFF. In DNA form, the CDR3 reads TGTGCCAGCAGCCCCGGGACAGGGGGCCGTGGTGGTGAAAAACTGTTTTTT.

This clone has a single count. V usage is TRBV6-5 and J usage is TRBJ2-5; D gene ambiguous. Germline loops: CDR1 MNHEY, CDR2 SVGAGI. The CDR3 length is 15 residues. V lost 0 bases and J lost 3, with 11 bases in between. CDR3 amino acids: CASSYSEVKEETQYF. The CDR3 DNA follows: TGTGCCAGCAGTTACTCCGAGGTGAAGGAAGAGACCCAGTACTTC.

This clone was recorded a few times. The V call is TRBV11-3, the J call TRBJ1-1; a possible D gene is TRBD1 (6 bases). The CDR3 is 15 amino acids. CDR1 is SGHNT and CDR2 is YENEEA in the germline V gene. Trimming took off 3 bases at V and 1 base at J, with 12 bases between the two ends. The CDR3 loop reads CASSFLGQSNTEAFF. CDR3 bases: TGTGCCAGCAGCTTCCTAGGACAGTCGAACACTGAAGCTTTCTTT.

This chain joins TRBV6-5 and TRBJ2-7, with D perhaps matching TRBD1 (6 bases). The CDR3 contains 11 residues. The V end lost 6 bases, the J end lost 6 bases, and 9 bases lay between the germline ends. Per germline, CDR1 MNHEY and CDR2 SVGAGI. The CDR3 protein is CASRGGGEQYF. In DNA, the CDR3 is TGTGCCAGCAGAGGGGGTGGCGAGCAGTACTTC.

This sequence joins TRBV28 and TRBJ1-4; 7 bases fit TRBD1. Per the germline V gene, CDR1 is MDHEN and CDR2 is SYDVKM. Losses at the gene ends were 1 base for V and 8 bases for J; bases not matched to a gene: 16. The CDR3 covers 18 residues. The DNA for the CDR3 is TGTGCCAGCAGTTTATATTTTAGCCGACAGGGACGAAACGAAAAACTGTTTTTT. Protein sequence: CASSLYFSRQGRNEKLFF.

This chain joins TRBV7-9 and TRBJ2-7; unclear D gene. Germline V gene sequence: CDR1 SEHNR, CDR2 FQNEAQ (reference sequence). The length of the CDR3 is 12 residues. V gave up 5 bases and J gave up 4 bases, with 9 bases separating them. The CDR3 protein is CASSPDLYEQYF. Written as DNA, the CDR3 is TGTGCCAGCAGCCCCGACTTGTACGAGCAGTACTTC.

The chain is built from TRBV10-3 and TRBJ2-6, with D possibly TRBD2 on 8 matching bases. Looked up from germline, CDR1 is ENHRY and CDR2 is SYGVKD. V dropped 3 bases and J dropped 4 bases, with 22 bases sitting between them. The CDR3 contains 19 residues. The DNA of the CDR3 is TGTGCCATCAGTGATTCAACCGACAGGGCGGGAGGAGGGGCCAACGTCCTGACTTTC. It yields the protein CAISDSTDRAGGGANVLTF.

The CDR3 loop is CASRTLRENSYEQYF. In DNA, the CDR3 is TGTGCCAGCAGGACTTTGCGGGAGAATTCCTACGAGCAGTACTTC. The genes are TRBV27 and TRBJ2-7; 7 bases line up with TRBD2. The CDR3 length is 15 residues. CDR1 is MNHEY, CDR2 SMNVEV, per germline (reference sequence). Trimming removed 6 bases from V and 1 base from J; junction bases left unmatched: 9.

This rearrangement joins TRBV2 to TRBJ2-6; no firm D call. The CDR3 spans 13 residues. Germline V CDR1 and CDR2: SNHLY, FYNNEI. Trimming removed 7 bases at V and 2 bases at J, with 6 bases between. The CDR3 protein is CASTVTGANVLTF. The CDR3 DNA reads as TGTGCCAGCACCGTAACTGGGGCCAACGTCCTGACTTTC.

This clone has a handful of counts. The chain joins TRBV21-1 to TRBJ2-5; the table's D call TRBD2 went unverified against the DNA. The end of the DNA fits TRBJ2-7 better, so the J call may be wrong. TRBV21-1 is flagged as a pseudogene. The CDR3 runs 19 residues. Here the CDR3 DNA reads TGTGCCAGCAGCAAAGGACTAGCGGGAAGTGGGGCCAAATCCTACGAGCAGTACTTC. Its protein is CASSKGLAGSGAKSYEQYF.

The chain couples TRBV9 to TRBJ2-5; 10 positions match TRBD2. Looked up from germline, CDR1 is SGDLS and CDR2 is YYNGEE. J lost 5 bases, V lost 0 bases, and 4 bases had no gene match. The CDR3 length is 15 residues. DNA for the CDR3: TGTGCCAGCAGCGTAGAAGCGGGAGGGGGGGAGACCCAGTACTTC. Protein product: CASSVEAGGGETQYF.

This sequence joins TRBV28 and TRBJ1-2, with 8 positions matching TRBD1. Looked up from germline, CDR1 is MDHEN and CDR2 is SYDVKM. The CDR3 extends over 17 amino acids. Trimming at V came to 3 bases and at J to 4 bases, leaving 13 bases not matched to a gene. CDR3 DNA sequence: TGTGCCAGCAGTTTGGACAAGGACAGGGAAGAGTTCTATGGCTACACCTTC. This encodes CASSLDKDREEFYGYTF.